The 19 T cell receptor beta chains given below trace back to one sample, sequenced in a study of beta chain features in type 1 diabetes. Sequencing targeted expressed TCRB transcripts, as all isolated RNA had been reverse transcribed. Profiled with immunoSEQ multiplex PCR; TCRdb holds only in-frame clones, not every one. Altogether about 180,000 clones are present, around 13% being singletons, with the ten largest covering 0.55% to 0.8%. Sequencing was carried out using central memory CD4+ T cells from blood. Receptor source: a woman aged 18 to 35 in good health.

This clone was detected a few times. The rearrangement uses TRBV7-8 and TRBJ1-2; 7 nucleotides align to TRBD1. CDR1 and CDR2 (germline): SGHVS, FQNEAQ. Trimming took 0 bases from V and 2 from J; bases not matched to a gene: 3. This CDR3 spans 15 amino acids. The CDR3 DNA sequence: TGTGCCAGCAGCTTAGCTGGGACAGCCAACTATGGCTACACCTTC. This encodes CASSLAGTANYGYTF.

This rearrangement joins TRBV7-3 to TRBJ2-7; 10 bases map to TRBD2. CDR3 length: 15 amino acids. With V trimmed by 5 bases and J by 2 bases, 6 bases remained unmatched. Germline assignment: CDR1 SGHTA and CDR2 FQGTGA. The CDR3 reads CASSVTSGNAYEQYF. For the CDR3, the DNA is TGTGCCAGCAGCGTCACTAGCGGGAATGCCTACGAGCAGTACTTC.

This chain joins TRBV5-6 and TRBJ2-1; the match to TRBD1 covers 8 bases. In germline, CDR1 is SGHDT, CDR2 YYEEEE. The CDR3 has 17 residues. V lost 4 bases to trimming and J lost 1 base; unmatched junction nucleotides: 10. CDR3: CASSPFGRDRSYNEQFF. The CDR3 DNA is TGTGCCAGCAGCCCATTCGGGCGGGACAGGTCCTACAATGAGCAGTTCTTC. Full variable domain (rest looked up from reference TRBV5-6 and TRBJ2-1): DAGVTQSPTHLIKTRGQQVTLRCSPKSGHDTVSWYQQALGQGPQFIFQYYEEEERQRGNFPDRFSGHQFPNYSSELNVNALLLGDSALYLCASSPFGRDRSYNEQFFGPGTRLTVL.

The rearrangement uses TRBV9 and TRBJ1-5; D is unclear. Deletions cut 3 bases from V and 5 bases from J, with 9 bases between. CDR3 length: 13 residues. Germline V lookup: CDR1 SGDLS, CDR2 YYNGEE. In nucleotides, the CDR3 is TGTGCCAGCAGCGCGTCAGAACATCAGCCCCAGCATTTT. This translates into CASSASEHQPQHF. Drawing the rest from reference TRBV9 and TRBJ1-5, the complete variable domain is DSGVTQTPKHLITATGQRVTLRCSPRSGDLSVYWYQQSLDQGLQFLIQYYNGEERAKGNILERFSAQQFPDLHSELNLSSLELGDSALYFCASSASEHQPQHFGDGTRLSIL.

In this sample, this clone turned up many times. The chain recombines TRBV7-2 with TRBJ1-4; 9 positions agree with TRBD1. This CDR3 is 16 amino acids long. The ends lost 5 bases at V and 11 bases at J; junction bases unmatched: 15. CDR1 SGHTA and CDR2 FQGNSA come from the germline V gene. The CDR3 sequence: CASSTGQGGYGGKLFF. CDR3 nucleotides: TGTGCCAGCAGCACGGGACAGGGAGGGTACGGGGGGAAACTGTTTTTT.

This clone was counted between two and nine times. The chain has TRBV2 and TRBJ1-5; possibly TRBD1 for D (6 bases). V lost 3 bases to trimming and J lost 4 bases, with 13 bases between them. The germline CDR1 and CDR2 sequences are SNHLY and FYNNEI. The CDR3 runs to 15 residues. For the CDR3, the DNA is TGTGCCAGCAGTGACCCCAGGGGCCCTAATCAGCCCCAGCATTTT. Its translation: CASSDPRGPNQPQHF.

Only a few counts were recorded for this clone. The chain carries TRBV9 and TRBJ1-1; a weak D match, TRBD1 (6 bases). Trimming pared 0 bases from V and 2 bases from J, leaving 14 bases between. Germline V gene sequence: CDR1 SGDLS, CDR2 YYNGEE. The CDR3 loop spans 16 amino acids. CDR3 coding DNA: TGTGCCAGCAGCGTAGGCGTGGGACACCCCAACACTGAAGCTTTCTTT. It translates to CASSVGVGHPNTEAFF.

J is TRBJ2-3 and V is TRBV5-4; possibly TRBD1 for D (8 bases). Between the trimmed V and J ends, which lost 2 bases and 0 bases, there was a span of 13 bases. The CDR3 length is 16 residues. CDR1 and CDR2 (germline): SGHNT, YYREEE (reference sequence). CDR3 region: CASSLYRGGSTDTQYF. CDR3 nucleotide sequence: TGTGCCAGCAGCTTATACAGGGGGGGTAGCACAGATACGCAGTATTTT.

The chain carries TRBV14 and TRBJ1-2; D unresolved. V lost 3 bases to trimming and J lost 4 bases, with 15 bases between them. Germline CDR1 is SGHDN and CDR2 is FVKESK. This CDR3 spans 15 amino acids. CDR3 protein: CASSHAAILSYGYTF. The CDR3 nucleotides read TGTGCCAGCAGCCACGCTGCCATCTTGAGCTATGGCTACACCTTC.

The chain uses TRBV19 and TRBJ2-1, with 10 nucleotides matching TRBD2. This CDR3 has 17 amino acids. The trim removed 3 bases at V and 8 bases at J, leaving 13 bases unmatched. Germline loops: CDR1 LNHDA, CDR2 SQIVND (reference sequence). This chain's CDR3 is CASSIGLLAGTIDEQFF. The CDR3, as DNA: TGTGCCAGTAGTATCGGCCTACTAGCGGGAACTATCGATGAGCAGTTCTTC.

The CDR3 loop reads CASSLKDRYNEQFF. CDR3 DNA sequence: TGCGCCAGCAGCTTAAAGGACAGATACAATGAGCAGTTCTTC. The V call is TRBV5-1, the J call TRBJ2-1; the D gene is possibly TRBD1 (6 bases). CDR1 and CDR2 (germline): SGHRS, YFSETQ. The CDR3 is 14 residues long. The ends were cut back, 2 bases at V and 4 bases at J, with 10 bases in the middle.

The sample holds a few counts of this clone. Other DNA sequences in this sample translate to the same CDR3. The chain combines TRBV30 with TRBJ1-5; D gene uncertain. The germline V gene encodes CDR1 GTSNPN and CDR2 SVGIG (reference sequence). The germline V and J ends were trimmed by 3 bases and 1 base, with 7 bases remaining between them. The CDR3 covers 13 residues. CDR3 in DNA: TGTGCCTGGAGCCTACGAAGCAATCAGCCCCAGCATTTT. It is translated as CAWSLRSNQPQHF.

The chain links TRBV7-2 to TRBJ2-7; possible D gene TRBD1, 6 bases. This CDR3 comprises 14 residues. The V end was cut by 5 bases, the J end by 7 bases, with 18 bases between. In germline, CDR1 is SGHTA, CDR2 FQGNSA. CDR3 in amino acids: CASSETGSTIEQYF. The CDR3, as DNA: TGTGCCAGCAGCGAGACAGGATCGACCATTGAGCAGTACTTC.

The chain recombines TRBV5-1 with TRBJ2-7; 8 bases are a match to TRBD2. V was clipped by 4 bases and J by 4 bases; unmatched bases: 4. The CDR3 is made up of 13 amino acids. CDR1 SGHRS and CDR2 YFSETQ come from the germline V gene. For the CDR3, the DNA is TGCGCCAGCAGCCCGACTAGCGTGTACGAGCAGTACTTC. It yields the protein CASSPTSVYEQYF.

This clone was counted many times. The chain couples TRBV7-2 to TRBJ1-2; weak D call: TRBD1 (6 bases). CDR1 and CDR2 from the germline V gene are SGHTA and FQGNSA. Trimming took off 0 bases at V and 8 bases at J, with 13 bases between the two ends. The CDR3 is 14 residues long. The CDR3 protein is CASSLAPGAEGYTF. The CDR3 DNA reads as TGTGCCAGCAGCTTAGCGCCAGGGGCAGAGGGCTACACCTTC. Full variable domain (remainder filled in from reference TRBV7-2 and TRBJ1-2): GAGVSQSPSNKVTEKGKDVELRCDPISGHTALYWYRQSLGQGLEFLIYFQGNSAPDKSGLPSDRFSAERTGGSVSTLTIQRTQQEDSAVYLCASSLAPGAEGYTFGSGTRLTVV.

V is TRBV5-6 and J is TRBJ2-3, with D unclear. Germline CDR1 and CDR2: SGHDT and YYEEEE. V gave up 0 bases and J gave up 6 bases, with 11 bases separating them. The CDR3 sequence is 14 residues long. CDR3 DNA: TGTGCCAGCAGCTTGGTAACCCTTAGCGATACGCAGTATTTT. This sequence encodes CASSLVTLSDTQYF.

In its sample, this clone was seen a few times. DNA for the CDR3: TGTGCCAGCAGCTTAACAGGGAGCTCCTACGAGCAGTACTTC. Protein sequence: CASSLTGSSYEQYF. V gene TRBV7-9 combines with J gene TRBJ2-7; TRBD1 might be the D (6 bases). Trimming pared 2 bases from V and 0 bases from J, leaving 8 bases between. The CDR3 contains 14 residues. Per germline, CDR1 SEHNR and CDR2 FQNEAQ (reference sequence).

Remarks on this clone: Compared with germline, one end of the junction differs, possibly owing to a read error. The chain combines TRBV30 with TRBJ1-1, with D uncertain. CDR3 length equals 12 residues. Germline CDR1 GTSNPN, CDR2 SVGIG (reference sequence). The CDR3 DNA sequence: TGTGCCTGGAGTCCGAGCGGGGTTCACTTTACCTTT. It is translated as CAWSPSGVHFTF.

This clone has only a few counts. V gene TRBV7-2 combines with J gene TRBJ2-1; 8 bases are a match to TRBD2. J was trimmed by 8 bases and V by 10 bases; bases with no gene match: 16. The CDR3 length is 15 residues. Germline values: CDR1 SGHTA, CDR2 FQGNSA. DNA for the CDR3: TGTGCCACCTCACCCCCTAGCGGGCTAATCTATGAGCAGTTCTTC. This translates into CATSPPSGLIYEQFF.